What follows are 31 T cell receptor beta chains derived from one specimen sequenced in a study of T cells after yellow fever vaccination. TCRdb processed the 5' RACE reads anew with MiXCR; each CDR3 protein has one entry. Among around 310,000 distinct CDR3 sequences listed, approximately 3.8% were seen once. Here the sequenced sample was PBMCs, taken on the day of the yellow fever booster vaccination. The source is a young man who received the YFV17D yellow fever vaccine.

This clonotype was seen ten or more times. The V call is TRBV27, the J call TRBJ1-4; a weak D match, TRBD1 (6 bases). V shed 4 bases and J shed 3 bases, with 12 bases lying between them. The germline V gene encodes CDR1 MNHEY and CDR2 SMNVEV (reference sequence). The CDR3 spans 15 residues. CDR3 coding DNA: TGTGCCAGCAGTTCAATCGACAGGCCTAATGAAAAACTGTTTTTT. Encoded protein: CASSSIDRPNEKLFF.

In this sample, this clonotype turned up many times. The V gene is TRBV7-9, the J gene TRBJ2-3; no clear D. The V gene lost 3 bases and the J gene lost 6 bases, with 4 bases spanning the gap. The CDR3 consists of 11 residues. Germline loops: CDR1 SEHNR, CDR2 FQNEAQ (reference sequence). CDR3 sequence: CASSFFDTQYF. Here the CDR3 DNA reads TGTGCCAGCAGCTTTTTCGATACGCAGTATTTT.

There are many counts of this clonotype. As DNA, the CDR3 is TGTGCCAGCAGCATAGACCCTGGGTCCACCTACGAGCAGTACGTC. Its translation is CASSIDPGSTYEQYV. The chain has TRBV7-2 and TRBJ2-7, with D uncertain. V gave up 5 bases and J gave up 2 bases, with 16 bases separating them. Looked up from germline, CDR1 is SGHTA and CDR2 is FQGNSA. The CDR3 runs to 15 residues.

This clonotype was seen repeatedly, ten times or more. V and J are TRBV27 and TRBJ2-7; 8 bases map to TRBD2. The germline V gene has CDR1 MNHEY and CDR2 SMNVEV (reference sequence). The CDR3 covers 15 residues. The junction had 9 bases not matched to a gene; V was cut back by 6 bases and J by 2 bases. CDR3 coding DNA: TGTGCCAGCAGCCCGCGGGGGGAGCTTACCTACGAGCAGTACGTC. This codes for CASSPRGELTYEQYV.

This clonotype occurred many times. The V and J genes are TRBV6-5 and TRBJ2-3; the match to TRBD2 covers 7 bases. The CDR3 length is 16 residues. Germline CDR1 reads MNHEY; CDR2 reads SVGAGI. V trimming: 0 bases; J trimming: 5 bases; junction bases outside the gene matches: 8. The CDR3 region has the DNA TGTGCCAGCAGTTACTCATGGACTAGATCGGTAGATACGCAGTATTTT. Translating gives CASSYSWTRSVDTQYF.

This clonotype has only a few counts. The V and J genes are TRBV20-1 and TRBJ2-7; the D is unclear. The germline V and J ends were trimmed by 7 bases and 2 bases, with 12 bases remaining between them. The V gene's germline CDR1 is DFQATT and CDR2 SNEGSKA (reference sequence). The CDR3 covers 12 residues. This CDR3 reads CSVRSGTYEQYF. The CDR3 nucleotides are TGCAGTGTCAGGTCTGGGACCTACGAGCAGTACTTC.

The V call is TRBV2, the J call TRBJ1-1, with 10 bases fitting TRBD1. Germline V gene data show CDR1 as SNHLY and CDR2 as FYNNEI. The junction had 17 bases not matched to a gene; V was cut back by 0 bases and J by 1 base. The CDR3 runs 21 residues. The CDR3 loop is CASSEALLLRGTGVQNTEAFF. The DNA of the CDR3 is TGTGCCAGCAGTGAAGCGCTTCTTTTAAGGGGGACAGGGGTCCAGAACACTGAAGCTTTCTTT.

The CDR3 spells CASSFRQGGNTGELFF. CDR3 DNA: TGTGCCAGCAGCTTCCGACAGGGGGGGAACACCGGGGAGCTGTTTTTT. V and J are TRBV7-9 and TRBJ2-2; 9 bases are a match to TRBD1. Germline V CDR1 and CDR2: SEHNR, FQNEAQ (reference sequence). The CDR3 has 16 amino acids. V gave up 3 bases and J gave up 1 base; unmatched junction bases: 3.

This clonotype was counted at least ten times. This chain links TRBV3-1 with TRBJ2-1; no clear D. Germline V gene lookup returns CDR1 LGHDT and CDR2 YNNKEL (reference sequence). CDR3 size: 16 residues. Trimming shortened V by 0 bases and J by 6 bases, and 15 bases separated the two germline ends. For the CDR3, the DNA is TGTGCCAGCAGCCAAGATCTAGGGTGGCCCCGCAATGAGCAGTTCTTC. Translation gives CASSQDLGWPRNEQFF.

V and J are TRBV24-1 and TRBJ1-4; no firm D call. The CDR3 length is 12 residues. The V gene lost 3 bases and the J gene lost 5 bases, with 3 bases spanning the gap. Germline V gene data show CDR1 as KGHDR and CDR2 as SFDVKD. The CDR3 loop reads CATSDQNEKLFF. CDR3 coding DNA: TGTGCCACCAGTGATCAGAATGAAAAACTGTTTTTT.

The sample holds a few counts of this clonotype. This chain joins TRBV7-9 and TRBJ1-2; 10 bases align to TRBD1. The CDR3 sequence is 15 residues long. The V and J ends lost 6 bases and 7 bases, in that order; junction bases with no gene match: 11. Germline values: CDR1 SEHNR, CDR2 FQNEAQ (reference sequence). CDR3 nucleotide sequence: TGTGCCAGCAGGCCTACGACAGGGGGCGGCTCTGGCTACACCTTC. Translated, it gives CASRPTTGGGSGYTF.

This clonotype was observed many times. The V call is TRBV29-1, the J call TRBJ1-1; D gene uncertain. V was cut by 6 bases and J by 6 bases, with 20 bases left in between. From germline, CDR1 is SQVTM and CDR2 ANQGSEA. CDR3 length: 14 residues. CDR3 loop: CSVKRTSPSAEAFF. CDR3 DNA: TGCAGCGTGAAAAGGACCTCCCCCTCCGCTGAAGCTTTCTTT.

This clonotype occurred many times. The chain is built from TRBV4-1 and TRBJ1-2; 7 bases are shared with TRBD1. V was pared by 4 bases and J by 8 bases, with 16 bases of the junction left unmatched. Germline values: CDR1 MGHRA, CDR2 YSYEKL. This CDR3 contains 16 residues. CDR3 sequence reads: CASSLSGQPNSGGYTF. The CDR3 DNA follows: TGCGCCAGCAGCCTTTCGGGACAGCCTAATTCTGGCGGCTACACCTTC.

This clonotype was seen at least ten times. The chain recombines TRBV5-1 with TRBJ1-6; no definite D call. This CDR3 is 14 amino acids long. V lost 0 bases to trimming and J lost 5 bases, with 6 bases between them. Per germline, CDR1 SGHRS and CDR2 YFSETQ. The CDR3 DNA is TGCGCCAGCAGCTTGGGGACCCATAATTCACCCCTCCACTTT. The encoded protein is CASSLGTHNSPLHF.

In its sample, this clonotype was seen many times. The J gene is TRBJ2-1, the V gene TRBV15; 8 nucleotides align to TRBD2. Germline CDR1 LNHNV, CDR2 YYDKDF (reference sequence). V lost 3 bases and J lost 9; bases outside the gene matches: 7. The CDR3 runs to 14 residues. CDR3 region: CATSRRPGLGEQFF. The CDR3 DNA follows: TGTGCCACCAGCAGGCGTCCGGGACTAGGTGAGCAGTTCTTC.

This clonotype was seen many times. The rearrangement uses TRBV5-1 and TRBJ2-1; 11 bases match TRBD2. The J segment lost 9 bases and the V segment lost 7 bases, leaving 9 bases of the junction unmatched. CDR1 and CDR2 from the germline V gene are SGHRS and YFSETQ. CDR3 length equals 14 residues. CDR3 coding DNA: TGCGCCAGCCTCGGTGGGACTAGCGGCCGTGAGCAGTTCTTC. Amino acids: CASLGGTSGREQFF.

A few counts support this clonotype. The V and J genes are TRBV7-2 and TRBJ1-1, with a tentative D call TRBD1 (5 bases). V was pared by 1 base and J by 6 bases, with 27 bases between. CDR3 length: 19 amino acids. Germline CDR1 is SGHTA and CDR2 is FQGNSA. The DNA of the CDR3 is TGTGCCAGCAGCTTAGGGGGCCCCAATTGGGCAGGGAAAAACCCTGAAGCTTTCTTT. This codes for CASSLGGPNWAGKNPEAFF.

This clonotype has at least ten counts. The chain combines TRBV21-1 with TRBJ1-6; the D call in the table, TRBD1, was not verified against the DNA. TRBV21-1 counts as a pseudogene. This CDR3 has 17 amino acids. The CDR3 region is CASVQGVKRTLGSPLHF. DNA for the CDR3: TGTGCCAGCGTGCAGGGGGTTAAGAGGACTTTAGGTTCACCCCTCCACTTT.

V usage is TRBV7-2 and J usage is TRBJ1-6; D call uncertain. Trimming pared 5 bases from V and 6 bases from J, leaving 11 bases between. CDR3 length equals 14 residues. Germline CDR1 and CDR2: SGHTA and FQGNSA. The CDR3 bases are TGTGCCAGCAGCCTCAAACCCTTTAATTCACCCCTCCACTTT. Protein: CASSLKPFNSPLHF. The variable domain in full, completed from reference TRBV7-2 and TRBJ1-6, reads GAGVSQSPSNKVTEKGKDVELRCDPISGHTALYWYRQSLGQGLEFLIYFQGNSAPDKSGLPSDRFSAERTGGSVSTLTIQRTQQEDSAVYLCASSLKPFNSPLHFGNGTRLTVT.

This clonotype has a count of ten or more. This chain joins TRBV9 and TRBJ1-1; D might be TRBD1 (5 bases). There are 14 residues in the CDR3. Germline lookup yields CDR1 SGDLS and CDR2 YYNGEE. V lost 3 bases and J 0 bases, leaving 9 bases between the germline ends. This CDR3 is CASSAGTLNTEAFF. CDR3 sequence (DNA): TGTGCCAGCAGCGCCGGGACCTTGAACACTGAAGCTTTCTTT.

This clonotype was observed a few times. This chain uses TRBV20-1 with TRBJ2-3, with D perhaps assigned TRBD1 or TRBD2 (6 bases each). V was cut by 2 bases and J by 3 bases, with 9 bases left in between. Germline values: CDR1 DFQATT, CDR2 SNEGSKA (reference sequence). The length of the CDR3 is 13 residues. CDR3 protein: CSARIGGTDTQYF. The CDR3 DNA is TGCAGTGCTAGAATAGGGGGGACAGATACGCAGTATTTT.

This clonotype was detected a few times. The rearrangement uses TRBV20-1 and TRBJ2-1; no clear D gene. CDR3 length: 13 residues. The V and J ends lost 3 bases and 6 bases respectively, with 12 bases between them. The V gene's germline CDR1 is DFQATT and CDR2 SNEGSKA (reference sequence). CDR3 loop: CSASDPTPNEQFF. The CDR3 DNA sequence: TGCAGTGCTAGCGACCCGACACCCAATGAGCAGTTCTTC.

This clonotype was seen a handful of times. The chain couples TRBV5-1 to TRBJ2-1; no firm D call. Germline V gene lookup returns CDR1 SGHRS and CDR2 YFSETQ. The CDR3 has 14 residues. V lost 0 bases and J 2 bases, leaving 6 bases between the germline ends. The CDR3 region is CASSLGPTYNEQFF. The CDR3 DNA follows: TGCGCCAGCAGCTTGGGCCCTACCTACAATGAGCAGTTCTTC. Full variable domain (rest looked up from reference TRBV5-1 and TRBJ2-1): KAGVTQTPRYLIKTRGQQVTLSCSPISGHRSVSWYQQTPGQGLQFLFEYFSETQRNKGNFPGRFSGRQFSNSRSEMNVSTLELGDSALYLCASSLGPTYNEQFFGPGTRLTVL.

This clonotype was seen many times. The chain has TRBV28 and TRBJ2-5; TRBD2 matches at 9 bases. This CDR3 spans 14 amino acids. V shed 7 bases, J shed 1 base, and the junction held 4 bases outside the gene matches. CDR1 and CDR2 (germline): MDHEN, SYDVKM. The CDR3 sequence is CASTTSGVQETQYF. CDR3 DNA sequence: TGTGCCAGCACGACTAGCGGCGTCCAAGAGACCCAGTACTTC.

This chain uses TRBV18 with TRBJ2-5; D gene unclear. The length of the CDR3 is 13 residues. Germline V gene sequence: CDR1 KGHSH, CDR2 LQKENI. Between the trimmed V and J ends, which lost 5 bases and 0 bases, there was a span of 7 bases. This chain's CDR3 is CASSGPHQETQYF. CDR3 DNA: TGTGCCAGCTCAGGCCCACACCAAGAGACCCAGTACTTC.

This clonotype was recorded many times. The chain recombines TRBV28 with TRBJ1-4; tentatively, D is TRBD1 (6 bases). CDR3 length: 16 amino acids. V was shortened by 4 bases and J by 5 bases, with 17 bases between the two germline ends. The germline V gene has CDR1 MDHEN and CDR2 SYDVKM. This CDR3 reads CASSSPGMGANEKLFF. The DNA of the CDR3 is TGTGCCAGCAGTTCTCCGGGGATGGGGGCGAATGAAAAACTGTTTTTT.

This clonotype was found a few times. The V gene is TRBV24-1, the J gene TRBJ1-2; D gene uncertain. The length of the CDR3 is 17 residues. Trimming removed 5 bases from V and 2 bases from J, with 20 bases in between. Germline CDR1 and CDR2: KGHDR and SFDVKD. Here the CDR3 DNA reads TGTGCCACCAGTGCCCTGTCGAACCTATTGAAAAACTATGGCTACACCTTC. It translates to CATSALSNLLKNYGYTF.

This clonotype was recorded a few times. V is TRBV6-5 and J is TRBJ1-2; D is ambiguous. The ends were cut back, 3 bases at V and 6 bases at J, with 8 bases in the middle. The CDR3 is 12 amino acids. CDR1 MNHEY and CDR2 SVGAGI come from the germline V gene. In DNA, the CDR3 is TGTGCCAGCAGTTATAACGACGATGGCTACACCTTC. It specifies CASSYNDDGYTF.

This clonotype appeared many times. V is TRBV7-2 and J is TRBJ1-1, with TRBD1 identical over 7 bases. The germline CDR1 and CDR2 sequences are SGHTA and FQGNSA. The J segment lost 11 bases and the V segment lost 5 bases, leaving 8 bases of the junction unmatched. The CDR3 is 12 amino acids. Here the CDR3 DNA reads TGTGCCAGCAGCCCTACAGGGGTCGGGGCTTTCTTT. Translating it yields CASSPTGVGAFF.

In its sample, this clonotype was seen many times. The rearrangement uses TRBV4-2 and TRBJ2-3, with 8 nucleotides matching TRBD2. Per the germline V gene, CDR1 is LGHNA and CDR2 is YNFKEQ. J gave up 6 bases and V 4 bases, and 9 bases lay outside the gene matches. The CDR3 is 15 residues long. The CDR3, as DNA: TGTGCCAGCAGCCCCAGCGGGGGCTTGCGGGATACGCAGTATTTT. This encodes CASSPSGGLRDTQYF.

This clonotype turned up a few times. The chain uses TRBV5-1 and TRBJ1-4; a weak D match, TRBD1 (6 bases). The CDR3 totals 14 residues. CDR1 and CDR2 from the germline V gene are SGHRS and YFSETQ. Trimming pared 0 bases from V and 7 bases from J, leaving 10 bases between. The chain's CDR3 is CASSLVGGPEKLFF. CDR3 in DNA: TGCGCCAGCAGCTTGGTAGGGGGGCCTGAAAAACTGTTTTTT.